The subject of this entry is one T cell receptor beta chain. Antigen: not known. Only in-frame clones appear in the TCRdb table, and some are missing; sequencing was by immunoSEQ multiplex PCR. The sample lists more than 2 million clones, approximately 92% occurring once. This entry comes from a study of shared clonotypes between healthy human individuals. Study results and caveats: The study found about 4.6% of naive CD4 clonotypes shared across four donors.

CD8 cells classed as naive were CD45RO-negative and positively selected for CCR7, excluding terminally differentiated effector memory CD45RA+ cells. CDR1 LNHNV and CDR2 YYDKDF come from the germline V gene (reference sequence). Trimming shortened V by 5 bases and J by 5 bases, and 24 bases separated the two germline ends. The CDR3 totals 17 residues. The V gene is TRBV15, the J gene TRBJ2-5; D may match TRBD1 or TRBD2 (6 bases each). Sequenced input: naive CD8+ T cells from PBMCs. This TCR was sampled from a man aged 18-30 years in good health. Some clones in this sample may be carry-over from other donors' samples. CDR3 sequence: CATSSHPDFGGGETQYF. DNA of the CDR3: TGTGCCACCAGCTCCCACCCTGACTTCGGAGGGGGGGAGACCCAGTACTTC.